These T cell receptor beta chains were read from a single sample in a study of T cells in Graves' hyperthyroidism and ophthalmopathy. TCRdb recomputed calls from the multiplex PCR reads with MiXCR, one row per CDR3 protein. The sample has 450,000 to 500,000 distinct CDR3 sequences, approximately 23% seen once; the top ten hold approximately 49%. Input material: blood. These receptors were taken from a woman in her 70s with Graves' ophthalmopathy. Each CDR3 is given with its conserved first and last residue. A D gene is named only where the DNA matches it firmly. Clone size, where shown, is once, few, many, or a class for clones that have expanded.

v_call: TRBV9; clone_size: NA; j_call: TRBJ2-5; d_call: NA; cdr3_nt: TGTGCCAGCAGCGTAGGCCTCCTGGACAGCCAAGAGACCCAGTACTTC; cdr3_aa: CASSVGLLDSQETQYF
v_call: TRBV7-8; clone_size: many; j_call: TRBJ2-7; d_call: TRBD2; cdr3_nt: TGTGCCAGCAGCCAAATAGCGGGACGCTACGAGCAGTACTTC; cdr3_aa: CASSQIAGRYEQYF
v_call: TRBV15; clone_size: few; j_call: TRBJ1-2; d_call: NA; cdr3_nt: TGTGCCACCAGCAGATCCCGACAGCTCTATGGCTACACCTTC; cdr3_aa: CATSRSRQLYGYTF
v_call: TRBV15; clone_size: NA; j_call: TRBJ1-2; d_call: NA; cdr3_nt: TGTGCCACCAGCAGAGAGGGATGCCGGGTATATGGCTACACCTTC; cdr3_aa: CATSREGCRVYGYTF
v_call: TRBV3-1; clone_size: NA; j_call: TRBJ2-7; d_call: NA; cdr3_nt: TGTGCCAGCAGACCCGGGAGCGGCTACGAGCAGTACTTC; cdr3_aa: CASRPGSGYEQYF
v_call: TRBV5-1; clone_size: few; j_call: TRBJ2-6; d_call: TRBD1; cdr3_nt: TGCGCCAGCAGCTTGACCGGGACAGGGGGCTCTGGGGCCAACGTCCTGACTTTC; cdr3_aa: CASSLTGTGGSGANVLTF
v_call: TRBV6-1; clone_size: many; j_call: TRBJ1-5; d_call: TRBD1; cdr3_nt: TGTGCCAGCAGTGAAGCGCCACAGGGGGGAGATCAGCCCCAGCATTTT; cdr3_aa: CASSEAPQGGDQPQHF
v_call: TRBV10-3; clone_size: NA; j_call: TRBJ2-2; d_call: NA; cdr3_nt: TGTGCCATCAGTAGCAGGGGTGGCACCGGGGAGCTGTTTTTT; cdr3_aa: CAISSRGGTGELFF
v_call: TRBV7-9; clone_size: few; j_call: TRBJ2-7; d_call: NA; cdr3_nt: TGTGCCAGCAGCTCCGTCGTCCGAGGGTTCCGGTACGAGCAGTACTTC; cdr3_aa: CASSSVVRGFRYEQYF
v_call: TRBV15; clone_size: NA; j_call: TRBJ2-1; d_call: TRBD2; cdr3_nt: TGTGCCACCAGCCACGGCGGAACAGGGATGGCGGGAGGGGGGAATGAGCAGTTCTTC; cdr3_aa: CATSHGGTGMAGGGNEQFF
v_call: TRBV6-1; clone_size: few; j_call: TRBJ1-4; d_call: TRBD1; cdr3_nt: TGTGCCAGCACCGACAGGGATGCTGAAAAACTGTTTTTT; cdr3_aa: CASTDRDAEKLFF
v_call: TRBV12-3/TRBV12-4; clone_size: once; j_call: TRBJ1-6; d_call: NA; cdr3_nt: TGTGCCAGCAGTCCCCGGGGAGGGAGTTCACCCCTCCACTTT; cdr3_aa: CASSPRGGSSPLHF
v_call: TRBV20-1; clone_size: NA; j_call: TRBJ2-5; d_call: TRBD2; cdr3_nt: TGCAGTGCTATTGGACTAGCTACACAAGAGACCCAGTACTTC; cdr3_aa: CSAIGLATQETQYF
v_call: TRBV7-3; clone_size: NA; j_call: TRBJ2-3; d_call: NA; cdr3_nt: TGTGCCAGCAGCCCATCTCAACGGCCCCTCACAGATACGCAGTATTTT; cdr3_aa: CASSPSQRPLTDTQYF
v_call: TRBV9; clone_size: NA; j_call: TRBJ2-3; d_call: TRBD1; cdr3_nt: TGTGCCAGCAGCACGGGACAGGGGACAAATACGCAGTATTTT; cdr3_aa: CASSTGQGTNTQYF
v_call: TRBV5-1; clone_size: many; j_call: TRBJ2-7; d_call: NA; cdr3_nt: TGCGCCAGCAGCTTGTCCTATAGCGCGACCTACGAGCAGTACTTC; cdr3_aa: CASSLSYSATYEQYF
v_call: TRBV5-1; clone_size: few; j_call: TRBJ1-6; d_call: NA; cdr3_nt: TGCGCCAGCAGCTCGGGCAGGCCGGATTCACCCCTCCACTTT; cdr3_aa: CASSSGRPDSPLHF
v_call: TRBV30; clone_size: NA; j_call: TRBJ2-3; d_call: TRBD1; cdr3_nt: TGTGCCTGGAGTCAACTAACGACAGGGGCAGATACGCAGTATTTT; cdr3_aa: CAWSQLTTGADTQYF
v_call: TRBV12-3/TRBV12-4; clone_size: many; j_call: TRBJ1-1; d_call: NA; cdr3_nt: TGTGCCAGCAGTTCCTCCCCAGGGGAGAACACTGAAGCTTTCTTT; cdr3_aa: CASSSSPGENTEAFF
v_call: TRBV20-1; clone_size: once; j_call: TRBJ1-4; d_call: TRBD1; cdr3_nt: TGCAGTGCAAGAGACAGGGATAATGAAAAACTGTTTTTT; cdr3_aa: CSARDRDNEKLFF
v_call: TRBV20-1; clone_size: many; j_call: TRBJ2-3; d_call: NA; cdr3_nt: TGCAGTGCTAGAGATGTGGAAAGCACAGATACGCAGTATTTT; cdr3_aa: CSARDVESTDTQYF
v_call: TRBV7-8; clone_size: NA; j_call: TRBJ1-6; d_call: NA; cdr3_nt: TGTGCCAGCAGCTCAAGCCCGGGGGGGACGAATTCACCCCTCCACTTT; cdr3_aa: CASSSSPGGTNSPLHF
v_call: TRBV7-9; clone_size: NA; j_call: TRBJ2-5; d_call: NA; cdr3_nt: TGTGCCAGCAGCTTCCCCCGGGACATGACGGCGGCGGAGACCCAGTACTTC; cdr3_aa: CASSFPRDMTAAETQYF
v_call: TRBV11-1; clone_size: many; j_call: TRBJ1-1; d_call: NA; cdr3_nt: TGTGCCAGCAGCTTAGCAGGGGTGACTGAAGCTTTCTTT; cdr3_aa: CASSLAGVTEAFF
v_call: TRBV7-6; clone_size: few; j_call: TRBJ2-1; d_call: TRBD1; cdr3_nt: TGTGCCAGCAGCCGTACCGGGACAGCCGCCGTTGGTGAGCAGTTCTTC; cdr3_aa: CASSRTGTAAVGEQFF
v_call: TRBV6-1; clone_size: NA; j_call: TRBJ1-3; d_call: NA; cdr3_nt: TGTGCCAGCAGACGGGGGCTTGGAAACACCATATATTTT; cdr3_aa: CASRRGLGNTIYF
v_call: TRBV5-1; clone_size: many; j_call: TRBJ2-3; d_call: NA; cdr3_nt: TGCGCCAGCAGCTTGGCGGCGGCCAGCACAGATACGCAGTATTTT; cdr3_aa: CASSLAAASTDTQYF
v_call: TRBV7-3; clone_size: once; j_call: TRBJ2-3; d_call: NA; cdr3_nt: TGTGCCAGCAGCCAAGGGGGGGAGGACGCAGATACGCAGTATTTT; cdr3_aa: CASSQGGEDADTQYF
v_call: TRBV20-1; clone_size: many; j_call: TRBJ2-7; d_call: TRBD1; cdr3_nt: TGCAGTGCTAGATCGCAGGGACAGAGCTCCTACGAGCAGTACTTC; cdr3_aa: CSARSQGQSSYEQYF
v_call: TRBV10-3; clone_size: NA; j_call: TRBJ2-3; d_call: NA; cdr3_nt: TGTGCCATCAGTTGGACTGGGGGTACGCAGTATTTT; cdr3_aa: CAISWTGGTQYF
v_call: TRBV5-5; clone_size: many; j_call: TRBJ2-3; d_call: NA; cdr3_nt: TGTGCCAGCGGCCCGACTAGCACAGATACGCAGTATTTT; cdr3_aa: CASGPTSTDTQYF
v_call: TRBV12-3/TRBV12-4; clone_size: many; j_call: TRBJ2-1; d_call: TRBD1; cdr3_nt: TGTGCCAGCAGTCCTGGACAGGGGGTCTACAATGAGCAGTTCTTC; cdr3_aa: CASSPGQGVYNEQFF
v_call: TRBV7-9; clone_size: NA; j_call: TRBJ1-2; d_call: NA; cdr3_nt: TGTGCCAGCAGCACGACGATTTCAAACTATGGCTACACCTTC; cdr3_aa: CASSTTISNYGYTF
v_call: TRBV10-3; clone_size: NA; j_call: TRBJ2-2; d_call: TRBD1; cdr3_nt: TGTGCCATACAACAGGGGTTCTCCTCCGGGGAGCTGTTTTTT; cdr3_aa: CAIQQGFSSGELFF
v_call: TRBV20-1; clone_size: few; j_call: TRBJ2-7; d_call: TRBD2; cdr3_nt: TGCAGTGCTAGACGGCCGCCGGCGACTAGCGACTCCTACGAGCAGTACTTC; cdr3_aa: CSARRPPATSDSYEQYF
v_call: TRBV25-1; clone_size: few; j_call: TRBJ1-2; d_call: NA; cdr3_nt: TGTGCCAGCAGTGATTGGGGGTTCCCGGGCTACACCTTC; cdr3_aa: CASSDWGFPGYTF
v_call: TRBV30; clone_size: many; j_call: TRBJ1-2; d_call: TRBD1; cdr3_nt: TGTGCCTGGAGATTGGCAGGGGGCTTGGCCTATGGCTACACCTTC; cdr3_aa: CAWRLAGGLAYGYTF
v_call: TRBV28; clone_size: NA; j_call: TRBJ1-1; d_call: NA; cdr3_nt: TGTGCCAGCAGTTACCCCTCCACTGAAGCTTTCTTT; cdr3_aa: CASSYPSTEAFF
v_call: TRBV7-2; clone_size: many; j_call: TRBJ2-7; d_call: NA; cdr3_nt: TGTGCCAGCAGCTTAGAAGGGGCTACCTACGAGCAGTACTTC; cdr3_aa: CASSLEGATYEQYF
v_call: TRBV19; clone_size: few; j_call: TRBJ1-1; d_call: NA; cdr3_nt: TGTGCCTCCAAAGAGGAGAGGAACACTGAAGCTTTCTTT; cdr3_aa: CASKEERNTEAFF
v_call: TRBV19; clone_size: once; j_call: TRBJ1-5; d_call: TRBD1; cdr3_nt: TGTGCCACAGGACAGGCCCTTGGTAATCAGCCCCAGCATTTT; cdr3_aa: CATGQALGNQPQHF
v_call: TRBV4-2; clone_size: NA; j_call: TRBJ2-1; d_call: NA; cdr3_nt: TGTGCCAGCAGCCAAGTCCTCGGGGGCAGCTCCTACAATGAGCAGTTCTTC; cdr3_aa: CASSQVLGGSSYNEQFF